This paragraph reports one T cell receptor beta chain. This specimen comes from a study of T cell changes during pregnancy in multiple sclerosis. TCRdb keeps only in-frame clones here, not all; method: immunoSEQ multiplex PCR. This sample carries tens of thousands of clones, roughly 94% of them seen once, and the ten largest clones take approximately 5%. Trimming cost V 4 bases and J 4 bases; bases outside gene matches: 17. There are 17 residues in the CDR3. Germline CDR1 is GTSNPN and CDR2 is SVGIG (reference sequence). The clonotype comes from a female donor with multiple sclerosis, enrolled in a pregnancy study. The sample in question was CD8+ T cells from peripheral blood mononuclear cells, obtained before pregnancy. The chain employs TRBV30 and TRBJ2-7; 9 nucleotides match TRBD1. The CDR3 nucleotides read TGTGCCTGGAACCCCAAAAGGGGACAGGGTACTCCGTACGAGCAGTACTTC. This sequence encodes CAWNPKRGQGTPYEQYF.